This T cell receptor beta chain derives from a study of blood T cells in healthy people across ages. Using a J-beta primer mix together with a sample-barcoded 5' primer, a second PCR was run for about 7 to 12 cycles. Unique molecular identifiers of 12 random nucleotides labeled each cDNA. Each CDR3 protein gets one entry after TCRdb re-called the 5' RACE reads with MiXCR. The sample gives roughly 700,000 distinct CDR3 sequences, about half of which show up once; 30% to 40% is in the top ten. This clonotype was detected ten times or more. PBMCs numbering at least 6.5 million were isolated per sample. The V gene lost 6 bases and the J gene lost 1 base, with 10 bases spanning the gap. The CDR3 covers 13 residues. Germline V gives CDR1 MDHEN, CDR2 SYDVKM.

This receptor was identified in a woman aged 55-75 years in good health. Sequencing used blood. V and J are TRBV28 and TRBJ2-7, with D possibly being TRBD2 (6 bases). The CDR3 DNA reads TGTGCCAGCAGAAGGGACTTATCCTACGAGCAGTACTTC. The encoded protein is CASRRDLSYEQYF.